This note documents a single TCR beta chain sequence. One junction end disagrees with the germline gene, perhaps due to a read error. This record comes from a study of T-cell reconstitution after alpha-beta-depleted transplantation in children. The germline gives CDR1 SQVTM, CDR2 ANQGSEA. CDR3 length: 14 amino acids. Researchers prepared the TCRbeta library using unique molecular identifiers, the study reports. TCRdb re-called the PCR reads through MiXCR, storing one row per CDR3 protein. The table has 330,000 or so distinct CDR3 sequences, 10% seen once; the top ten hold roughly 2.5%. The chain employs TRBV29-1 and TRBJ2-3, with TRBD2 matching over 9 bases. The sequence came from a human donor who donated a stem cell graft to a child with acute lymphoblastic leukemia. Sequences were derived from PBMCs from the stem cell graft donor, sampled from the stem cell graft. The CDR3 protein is CSLRLAANTATQYF. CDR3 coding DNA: TGCAGCCTGAGACTAGCGGCTAACACAGCTACGCAGTATTTT.